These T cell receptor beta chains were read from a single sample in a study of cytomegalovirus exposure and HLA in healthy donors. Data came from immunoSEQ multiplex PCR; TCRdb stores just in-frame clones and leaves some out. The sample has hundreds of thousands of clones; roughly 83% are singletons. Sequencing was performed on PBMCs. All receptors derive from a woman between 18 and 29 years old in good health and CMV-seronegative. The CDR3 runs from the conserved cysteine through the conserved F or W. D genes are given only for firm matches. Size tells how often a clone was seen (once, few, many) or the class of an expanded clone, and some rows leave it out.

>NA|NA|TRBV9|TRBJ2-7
CASSVRAESYEQYF
TGTGCCAGCAGCGTTCGAGCGGAGAGTTACGAGCAGTACTTC
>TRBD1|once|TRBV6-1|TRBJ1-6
CAARQGVSPLHF
TGTGCCGCCCGACAGGGGGTTTCACCCCTCCACTTT
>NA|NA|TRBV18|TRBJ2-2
CASSPRRGGGVGELFF
TGTGCCAGCTCCCCTCGACGTGGAGGGGGCGTCGGGGAGCTGTTTTTT
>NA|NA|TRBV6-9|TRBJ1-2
CASSYSCARLGYGYTF
TGTGCCAGCAGTTATTCCTGTGCACGGCTGGGCTATGGCTACACCTTC
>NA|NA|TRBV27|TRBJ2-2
CASSPLQPGELFF
TGTGCCAGCAGTCCCCTTCAGCCCGGGGAGCTGTTTTTT
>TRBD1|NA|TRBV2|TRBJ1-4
CASSGTGNEKLFF
TGTGCCAGCAGTGGGACAGGCAATGAAAAACTGTTTTTT
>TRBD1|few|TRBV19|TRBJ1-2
CASKARQGNGYTF
TGTGCCAGTAAAGCTCGACAGGGGAACGGCTACACCTTC
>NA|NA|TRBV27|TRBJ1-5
CASSPYSNQPQHF
TGTGCCAGCAGCCCCTATAGCAATCAGCCCCAGCATTTT
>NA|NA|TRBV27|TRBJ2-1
CASMERVSYNEQFF
TGTGCCAGCATGGAACGCGTCTCCTACAATGAGCAGTTCTTC
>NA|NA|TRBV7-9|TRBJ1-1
CASSPGRTEAFF
TGTGCCAGCAGTCCAGGGCGCACTGAAGCTTTCTTT
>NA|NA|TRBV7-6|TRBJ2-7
CASSLAVADYEQYF
TGTGCCAGCAGCTTAGCGGTGGCGGACTACGAGCAGTACTTC
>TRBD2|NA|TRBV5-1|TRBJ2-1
CASSLLAGGSYNEQFF
TGCGCCAGCAGCTTGTTGGCGGGGGGCTCCTACAATGAGCAGTTCTTC
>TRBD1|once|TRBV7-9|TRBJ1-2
CASTEWDREAGYTF
TGTGCCAGCACGGAATGGGACAGGGAGGCTGGCTACACCTTC
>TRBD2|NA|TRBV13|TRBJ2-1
CASSLGTSGRPNEQFF
TGTGCCAGCAGCTTAGGCACTAGCGGGAGGCCCAATGAGCAGTTCTTC
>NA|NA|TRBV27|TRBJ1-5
CASSPRTDHNQPQHF
TGTGCCAGCAGTCCCCGGACCGACCATAATCAGCCCCAGCATTTT
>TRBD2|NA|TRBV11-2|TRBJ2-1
CASSSLTSDPYNEQFF
TGTGCCAGCAGCTCCTTGACTAGCGACCCCTACAATGAGCAGTTCTTC
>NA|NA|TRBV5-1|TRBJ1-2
CASSPWTANTMSYTF
TGCGCCAGCAGCCCGTGGACCGCTAACACTATGAGCTACACCTTC
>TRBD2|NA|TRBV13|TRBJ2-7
CASSHASSGKYEQYF
TGTGCCAGCAGCCACGCGTCTAGCGGGAAATACGAGCAGTACTTC